This T cell receptor (beta chain) was retrieved from a study of blood T cell repertoires in COVID-19. Study context: Some COVID-19 samples were acute and others convalescent; all came from the United States, Italy and Spain. T cells, B-cell-depleted T cells, or PBMCs supplied cDNA or gDNA.

In the original processing: Cell counts per sample came from amplifying reference gene primers. Clones were sequenced by immunoSEQ multiplex PCR, and TCRdb holds only the in-frame ones, with some missing. V and J calls plus clone size are reproduced from that table; the DNA served to infer D and trimming. The sample lists some 450,000 clones, about 91% seen once, with over 9.5% in the top ten. Per the germline V gene, CDR1 is MNHEY and CDR2 is SMNVEV (reference sequence). The CDR3 is 15 residues long. V shed 8 bases and J 7 bases; nucleotides not matched to a gene: 16. Enrollment of patients from Seattle took place during active infection, with longitudinal follow-up.

The specimen was peripheral blood. This rearrangement joins TRBV27 to TRBJ1-2; 7 bases are a match to TRBD1. This receptor was taken from a woman between 45 and 65 years old with COVID-19, enrolled during active disease. The CDR3 DNA sequence: TGTGCCAGCGTAAACAGGGGTAACTTCTTGAGTGGCTACACCTTC. Protein product: CASVNRGNFLSGYTF.